Shown below are 17 T cell receptor beta chains from a single sample sequenced in a study of naive and memory T cell subsets. The beta constant-region primer was an equimolar mix of two oligonucleotides covering TRBC1 and TRBC2. Four rounds of PCR amplified the ligated cDNA using nested alpha and beta constant-region primers plus SP2. Using its own MiXCR run on the UMI-ligation and nested PCR reads, TCRdb lists one record per CDR3 protein. The table includes some 83,000 distinct CDR3 sequences, over 8.5% detected once. The specimen sequenced was naive CD8+ T cells from blood. Every receptor here comes from a human donor in good health.

This clonotype was detected many times. The rearrangement uses TRBV20-1 and TRBJ2-1, with unresolved D. In germline, CDR1 is DFQATT, CDR2 SNEGSKA (reference sequence). Trimming removed 6 bases from V and 6 bases from J, with 21 bases in between. The CDR3 spans 15 residues. DNA of the CDR3: TGCAGTGCGGTCACAGAACGCCCAAGAGGCAATGAGCAGTTCTTC. This encodes CSAVTERPRGNEQFF.

This rearrangement joins TRBV5-1 to TRBJ2-7; D is undetermined. V lost 0 bases, J lost 2 bases, and 9 bases lay in between. This CDR3 comprises 14 residues. Germline CDR1 reads SGHRS; CDR2 reads YFSETQ. In DNA, the CDR3 is TGCGCCAGCAGCTTGGAAGGATTACCCTACGAGCAGTACTTC. As protein: CASSLEGLPYEQYF.

The gene calls are TRBV7-2 and TRBJ1-4; D is unresolved. V was cut by 4 bases and J by 2 bases, with 11 bases left in between. CDR1 SGHTA and CDR2 FQGNSA come from the germline V gene. CDR3 length equals 15 residues. CDR3 sequence reads: CASSSRRSTNEKLFF. The CDR3 bases are TGTGCCAGCAGCTCTAGACGGAGTACTAATGAAAAACTGTTTTTT. Drawing the rest from reference TRBV7-2 and TRBJ1-4, the complete variable domain is GAGVSQSPSNKVTEKGKDVELRCDPISGHTALYWYRQSLGQGLEFLIYFQGNSAPDKSGLPSDRFSAERTGGSVSTLTIQRTQQEDSAVYLCASSSRRSTNEKLFFGSGTQLSVL.

This clonotype was seen ten or more times. The chain is built from TRBV12-3 or TRBV12-4 and TRBJ2-2; D ambiguous. V gave up 5 bases and J gave up 9 bases, with 7 bases separating them. This CDR3 has 11 residues. The CDR3 DNA is TGTGCCAGCAGTCCCAGTCGGGAGCTGTTTTTT. This encodes CASSPSRELFF.

This clonotype was counted ten times or more. The CDR3 sequence is CASSPSRTSGNQETQYF. The CDR3, as DNA: TGTGCCAGCAGTCCGTCTCGGACTAGCGGGAACCAAGAGACCCAGTACTTC. The chain joins TRBV12-3 or TRBV12-4 to TRBJ2-5, with 12 bases that match TRBD2. CDR3 size: 17 residues. Unmatched junction bases numbered 7, after V lost 5 bases and J lost 0 bases.

In its sample, this clonotype was seen a few times. This chain joins TRBV16 and TRBJ1-3; D gene ambiguous. Germline V gene lookup returns CDR1 KGHSY and CDR2 FQNENV. CDR3 length: 15 residues. Between the trimmed V and J ends, which lost 2 bases and 8 bases, there was a span of 16 bases. CDR3 sequence: CASSQPGSTGDTIYF. CDR3 DNA sequence: TGTGCCAGCAGCCAACCGGGGTCTACGGGAGACACCATATATTTT.

A single count supports this clonotype. The gene calls are TRBV4-1 and TRBJ1-2, with 7 positions matching TRBD1. The CDR3 spans 16 residues. The V gene end was trimmed by 0 bases and the J gene end by 4 bases; junction bases not matched to a gene: 8. CDR1 MGHRA and CDR2 YSYEKL come from the germline V gene. The CDR3 DNA sequence: TGCGCCAGCAGCCAAGATCAGGGGGGGTCTAGCTATGGCTACACCTTC. Its protein is CASSQDQGGSSYGYTF.

At least ten counts were recorded for this clonotype. The chain couples TRBV7-2 to TRBJ1-1; D uncertain. The CDR3 sequence is 15 residues long. Germline CDR1 SGHTA, CDR2 FQGNSA. The ends were cut back, 5 bases at V and 6 bases at J, with 19 bases in the middle. CDR3 protein: CASSPTIGLVAEAFF. CDR3 nucleotide sequence: TGTGCCAGCAGCCCCACCATAGGGTTGGTCGCTGAAGCTTTCTTT.

This chain joins TRBV6-1 and TRBJ1-1; D is ambiguous. Looked up from germline, CDR1 is MNHNS and CDR2 is SASEGT. The CDR3 sequence is 14 residues long. Trimming pared 2 bases from V and 1 base from J, leaving 8 bases between. CDR3 amino acids: CASSEPDKNTEAFF. DNA for the CDR3: TGTGCCAGCAGTGAACCTGACAAGAACACTGAAGCTTTCTTT.

The CDR3 sequence: CASSYGRYTEAFF. The CDR3 nucleotides read TGTGCCAGCAGTTACGGACGGTACACTGAAGCTTTCTTT. The V and J genes are TRBV12-3 or TRBV12-4 and TRBJ1-1; no clear D gene. The CDR3 has 13 residues. The V gene lost 4 bases and the J gene lost 3 bases, with 9 bases spanning the gap.

As regards this clonotype: Mismatch with germline at one junction end may stem from a read error. The gene calls are TRBV27 and TRBJ2-7; D is possibly TRBD2 (6 bases). The CDR3 is 15 amino acids. In germline, CDR1 is MNHEY, CDR2 SMNVEV (reference sequence). The DNA of the CDR3 is TGTGCCAGCAGTCTATCGGGACTCCAATCCTACGAGCAGTACTTC. Encoded protein: CASSLSGLQSYEQYF.

The rearrangement joins TRBV7-2 to TRBJ2-3; D is ambiguous. CDR1 is SGHTA, CDR2 FQGNSA, per germline. The V end lost 5 bases, the J end lost 9 bases, and 12 bases lay between the germline ends. The CDR3 totals 12 residues. CDR3 DNA: TGTGCCAGCAGCCCCAGCCAGTACACGCAGTATTTT. This codes for CASSPSQYTQYF. Using reference TRBV7-2 and TRBJ2-3 for the parts outside the CDR3, the full variable domain is GAGVSQSPSNKVTEKGKDVELRCDPISGHTALYWYRQSLGQGLEFLIYFQGNSAPDKSGLPSDRFSAERTGGSVSTLTIQRTQQEDSAVYLCASSPSQYTQYFGPGTRLTVL.

This clonotype was observed at least ten times. The rearrangement links TRBV12-3 or TRBV12-4 to TRBJ2-3; 9 bases match TRBD2. V shed 5 bases and J 5 bases; nucleotides not matched to a gene: 14. The CDR3 runs 17 residues. The CDR3 region is CASSPQLSGRFGDTQYF. The CDR3 coding sequence is TGTGCCAGCAGTCCTCAACTTAGCGGGAGATTTGGAGATACGCAGTATTTT.

There are a few counts of this clonotype. The rearrangement joins TRBV20-1 to TRBJ2-1, with 11 bases aligning to TRBD2. The CDR3 totals 17 residues. V trimming: 5 bases; J trimming: 1 base; junction bases outside the gene matches: 10. CDR1 is DFQATT and CDR2 is SNEGSKA in the germline V gene (reference sequence). The chain's CDR3 is CSAPDRLAGMSYNEQFF. The CDR3 DNA is TGCAGTGCTCCCGACCGACTAGCGGGGATGTCCTACAATGAGCAGTTCTTC.

This clonotype was recorded many times. The chain links TRBV28 to TRBJ2-5; D possibly matches TRBD1 or TRBD2 (5 bases each). CDR3 length equals 14 residues. Germline assignment: CDR1 MDHEN and CDR2 SYDVKM. V dropped 3 bases and J dropped 2 bases, with 10 bases sitting between them. CDR3 nucleotide sequence: TGTGCCAGCAGTTTTCCGGGGCGGCAAGAGACCCAGTACTTC. This codes for CASSFPGRQETQYF.

The chain combines TRBV4-1 with TRBJ2-3, with D maybe TRBD1 (5 bases). CDR1 is MGHRA and CDR2 is YSYEKL in the germline V gene. Trimming cost V 1 base and J 4 bases, with 9 bases left between them. The CDR3 consists of 14 residues. CDR3 in amino acids: CASSQVLGPDTQYF. CDR3 DNA sequence: TGCGCCAGCAGCCAAGTTCTGGGGCCAGATACGCAGTATTTT.

This clonotype was counted many times. The chain links TRBV29-1 to TRBJ2-1; possibly TRBD1 for D (5 bases). Trimming left V 7 bases short and J 0 bases short, with 16 bases between. Germline CDR1 and CDR2: SQVTM and ANQGSEA. This CDR3 has 15 residues. The CDR3 DNA reads as TGCAGCGCGCTGGACGGCGACAGCTCCTACAATGAGCAGTTCTTC. This codes for CSALDGDSSYNEQFF.